Below, 29 T cell receptor beta chains from the same sample are listed, as sequenced in a study of graft-versus-host responses after intestinal transplantation (dated by TCRdb to 2020 to 2023). These receptors' targets are unknown. Taken with the paper, the label for time point translates to: cells obtained before transplantation from donor or recipient. Library creation used the immunoSEQ multiplex PCR assay. This immuneACCESS table, as held by TCRdb, lists in-frame sequences with V and J called but not all clones. Of the missing ones, under half trace to an unresolved V gene in checked studies; the others have no known cause. For this sample there are approximately 39,000 clones; approximately 93% appear just once. The top ten constitute roughly 0.22% of the sample. Sequencing was performed on unstimulated CD4+ T cells sorted from spleen or lymph node cells, taken before transplant. Receptor source: a human donor who was the organ donor for an intestinal transplant.

The V and J genes are TRBV5-8 and TRBJ1-6, with D tentatively TRBD1 (5 bases). Germline CDR1 reads SGHTS; CDR2 reads YDEGEE. The CDR3 consists of 12 residues. The V gene lost 1 base and the J gene lost 14 bases, with 10 bases spanning the gap. This chain's CDR3 is CASSLYGGTLHF. CDR3 bases: TGTGCCAGCAGCTTGTATGGGGGGACCCTCCACTTT.

J is TRBJ2-1 and V is TRBV11-2; 9 nucleotides align to TRBD2. The CDR3 consists of 15 residues. Germline V CDR1 and CDR2: SGHAT, FQNNGV. Trimming at V came to 1 base and at J to 7 bases, leaving 5 bases not matched to a gene. For the CDR3, the DNA is TGTGCCAGCAGCTTAGTAGCGGGGGCCTGGAATGAGCAGTTCTTC. Residues: CASSLVAGAWNEQFF.

Only a few counts were recorded for this clone. V and J are TRBV19 and TRBJ1-3; 7 bases fit TRBD1. J lost 0 bases, V lost 7 bases, and 6 bases had no gene match. This CDR3 comprises 15 residues. Germline V CDR1 and CDR2: LNHDA, SQIVND (reference sequence). In nucleotides, the CDR3 is TGTGCCAGTAACCGGGACAGCTTCTCTGGAAACACCATATATTTT. It is translated as CASNRDSFSGNTIYF.

V gene TRBV5-5 combines with J gene TRBJ2-3, with D tentatively TRBD2 (5 bases). Germline V lookup: CDR1 SGHKS, CDR2 YYEKEE (reference sequence). The CDR3 contains 16 residues. Trimming removed 2 bases at V and 3 bases at J, with 16 bases between. CDR3 sequence reads: CASSFRDPVRTDTQYF. The CDR3 DNA sequence: TGTGCCAGCAGCTTCCGGGATCCCGTCCGGACAGATACGCAGTATTTT.

The chain employs TRBV9 and TRBJ1-4; a possible D gene is TRBD1 (5 bases). Germline V CDR1 and CDR2: SGDLS, YYNGEE. The CDR3 runs 15 residues. Trimming pared 3 bases from V and 4 bases from J, leaving 13 bases between. The CDR3 here is CASSAMDTINEKLFF. The CDR3, as DNA: TGTGCCAGCAGCGCAATGGACACGATTAATGAAAAACTGTTTTTT. The full variable domain, in which reference TRBV9 and TRBJ1-4 provide the parts outside the CDR3, is DSGVTQTPKHLITATGQRVTLRCSPRSGDLSVYWYQQSLDQGLQFLIQYYNGEERAKGNILERFSAQQFPDLHSELNLSSLELGDSALYFCASSAMDTINEKLFFGSGTQLSVL.

On this clone: Germline is not matched at one junction end, which may reflect a read error. CDR3 sequence: CASSLGLDRGQETQYF. Written as DNA, the CDR3 is TGTGCTAGCAGCTTAGGATTGGACAGGGGGCAGGAGACCCAGTACTTC. The chain recombines TRBV7-7 with TRBJ2-5; TRBD1 matches 11 bases. The germline gives CDR1 SSHAT, CDR2 FNYEAQ (reference sequence). The CDR3 consists of 16 residues.

The rearrangement links TRBV6-5 to TRBJ2-7, with D uncertain. CDR3 length equals 12 residues. With 0 bases removed from V and 6 bases from J, the gap between germline ends came to 6 bases. Germline V gene lookup returns CDR1 MNHEY and CDR2 SVGAGI. Here the CDR3 reads CASSYSGFEQYF. DNA of the CDR3: TGTGCCAGCAGTTACTCGGGCTTCGAGCAGTACTTC.

The chain joins TRBV18 to TRBJ2-1; D gene unclear. Between the trimmed V and J ends, which lost 2 bases and 2 bases, there was a span of 10 bases. This CDR3 has 15 residues. In germline, CDR1 is KGHSH, CDR2 LQKENI. The CDR3 sequence is CASSPNGLAYNEQFF. The CDR3 region has the DNA TGTGCCAGCTCACCAAACGGGCTAGCCTACAATGAGCAGTTCTTC.

This chain uses TRBV19 with TRBJ1-1; TRBD1 aligns across 9 bases. J was trimmed by 5 bases and V by 4 bases; bases with no gene match: 11. In germline, CDR1 is LNHDA, CDR2 SQIVND (reference sequence). The length of the CDR3 is 16 residues. In DNA, the CDR3 is TGTGCCAGTAGTAACCGGGACAGGGTAGTTAGGACTGAAGCTTTCTTT. Translating it yields CASSNRDRVVRTEAFF.

The gene calls are TRBV9 and TRBJ2-2; the match to TRBD2 covers 12 bases. After removal of 1 base from V and 3 bases from J, the junction contained 4 bases not matched to a gene. Germline V CDR1 and CDR2: SGDLS, YYNGEE. The CDR3 runs to 17 residues. CDR3 nucleotide sequence: TGTGCCAGCAGCGTACTAGCGGGGGGGCCGCACACCGGGGAGCTGTTTTTT. Translating gives CASSVLAGGPHTGELFF.

V and J are TRBV6-1 and TRBJ2-3; D ambiguous. Germline CDR1 reads MNHNS; CDR2 reads SASEGT. This CDR3 is built from 14 residues. V was pared by 2 bases and J by 6 bases, with 12 bases between. The CDR3 region is CASSEPGVADTQYF. CDR3 coding DNA: TGTGCCAGCAGTGAACCAGGTGTGGCGGATACGCAGTATTTT.

This chain connects TRBV11-2 to TRBJ1-1; D is perhaps TRBD1 (6 bases). The CDR3 extends over 15 amino acids. The ends were cut back, 1 base at V and 0 bases at J, with 9 bases in the middle. Per the germline V gene, CDR1 is SGHAT and CDR2 is FQNNGV. The CDR3 nucleotides read TGTGCCAGCAGCTTAGCTTCAGGGGTGAACACTGAAGCTTTCTTT. Amino acid sequence: CASSLASGVNTEAFF.

This chain uses TRBV5-1 with TRBJ2-7; 7 bases are a match to TRBD1. The CDR3 consists of 15 residues. J was trimmed by 1 base and V by 2 bases; bases with no gene match: 6. Germline V lookup: CDR1 SGHRS, CDR2 YFSETQ. This chain's CDR3 is CASSFPGQSSYEQYF. The CDR3 nucleotides read TGCGCCAGCAGCTTTCCGGGACAGAGTTCCTACGAGCAGTACTTC.

This clone has just one count. The V and J genes are TRBV9 and TRBJ2-3, with D tentatively TRBD2 (7 bases). The CDR3 sequence is 15 residues long. In germline, CDR1 is SGDLS, CDR2 YYNGEE. The germline V and J ends were trimmed by 2 bases and 2 bases, with 12 bases remaining between them. CDR3 DNA: TGTGCCAGCAGCGTGGGGGGGCTGACCACAGATACGCAGTATTTT. It translates to CASSVGGLTTDTQYF.

This rearrangement joins TRBV2 to TRBJ1-2, with D possibly matching TRBD1 (5 bases). V dropped 2 bases and J dropped 7 bases, with 8 bases sitting between them. The CDR3 runs 12 residues. The germline gives CDR1 SNHLY, CDR2 FYNNEI. The CDR3 protein is CASSESRGGYTF. The CDR3 region has the DNA TGTGCCAGCAGTGAATCGAGGGGTGGCTACACCTTC.

The rearrangement links TRBV28 to TRBJ1-2; D call uncertain. Germline-derived CDR1 and CDR2 are MDHEN and SYDVKM. The CDR3 extends over 13 amino acids. V lost 2 bases to trimming and J lost 2 bases, with 6 bases between them. The CDR3 sequence is CASSLVINYGYTF. CDR3 in DNA: TGTGCCAGCAGTTTAGTCATAAACTATGGCTACACCTTC.

V and J are TRBV5-1 and TRBJ1-1; D not resolved. CDR1 and CDR2 from the germline V gene are SGHRS and YFSETQ. Trimming removed 2 bases at V and 3 bases at J, with 8 bases between. This CDR3 contains 13 residues. The CDR3 nucleotides are TGCGCCAGCAGCTTCGGTTACTACACTGAAGCTTTCTTT. Protein sequence: CASSFGYYTEAFF.

V is TRBV6-1 and J is TRBJ2-4; D perhaps matches TRBD1 (6 bases). The CDR3 covers 13 residues. The V end was cut by 10 bases, the J end by 7 bases, with 17 bases between. Germline-derived CDR1 and CDR2 are MNHNS and SASEGT. The CDR3 region has the DNA TGTGCCACCCGAGGGCCAGGGGAGAACATTCAGTACTTC. Its protein is CATRGPGENIQYF.

The chain has TRBV6-5 and TRBJ1-1; 7 bases are a match to TRBD1. The J segment lost 4 bases and the V segment lost 5 bases, leaving 4 bases of the junction unmatched. The CDR3 contains 13 residues. CDR1 and CDR2 from the germline V gene are MNHEY and SVGAGI. Written as DNA, the CDR3 is TGTGCCAGCAGTGCCCCAGGGGGCACTGAAGCTTTCTTT. Translated, it gives CASSAPGGTEAFF.

This clone was counted a single time. This chain links TRBV7-9 with TRBJ2-2, with 13 bases fitting TRBD2. Germline-derived CDR1 and CDR2 are SEHNR and FQNEAQ (reference sequence). This CDR3 is 16 amino acids long. The V and J ends lost 5 bases and 5 bases, in that order; junction bases with no gene match: 5. The CDR3 reads CASSPSGLAGTGELFF. The DNA of the CDR3 is TGTGCCAGCAGCCCGTCGGGACTAGCGGGGACCGGGGAGCTGTTTTTT.

V is TRBV5-1 and J is TRBJ2-7; 13 bases are shared with TRBD2. The CDR3 length is 16 residues. Germline trimming cut 4 bases from V and 0 bases from J; bases unmatched to any gene: 4. The V gene's germline CDR1 is SGHRS and CDR2 YFSETQ. The CDR3 reads CASSPRTSGSSYEQYF. CDR3 sequence (DNA): TGCGCCAGCAGCCCTAGGACTAGCGGGAGCTCCTACGAGCAGTACTTC.

The V and J genes are TRBV5-4 and TRBJ2-1; 7 nucleotides align to TRBD1. This CDR3 region has 15 residues. Losses at the gene ends were 2 bases for V and 0 bases for J; bases not matched to a gene: 2. Germline V gene data show CDR1 as SGHNT and CDR2 as YYREEE (reference sequence). CDR3 loop: CASSFRQGSYNEQFF. CDR3 nucleotide sequence: TGTGCCAGCAGCTTTCGACAGGGCTCCTACAATGAGCAGTTCTTC.

The chain uses TRBV28 and TRBJ2-7; 7 positions match TRBD1. V trimming: 5 bases; J trimming: 2 bases; junction bases outside the gene matches: 6. The CDR3 sequence is 14 residues long. The germline V gene encodes CDR1 MDHEN and CDR2 SYDVKM. The CDR3 region is CASSPLDRAYEQYF. CDR3 in DNA: TGTGCCAGCAGTCCCCTTGACAGGGCCTACGAGCAGTACTTC.

The chain joins TRBV30 to TRBJ2-6; D remains unclear. The CDR3 length is 14 residues. Looked up from germline, CDR1 is GTSNPN and CDR2 is SVGIG (reference sequence). The ends were cut back, 5 bases at V and 0 bases at J, with 8 bases in the middle. In DNA form, the CDR3 reads TGTGCCTGGGGGAAGCACTCTGGGGCCAACGTCCTGACTTTC. Translated, it gives CAWGKHSGANVLTF.

The chain carries TRBV15 and TRBJ2-5; 7 positions match TRBD2. V trimming: 4 bases; J trimming: 5 bases; junction bases outside the gene matches: 10. Germline V CDR1 and CDR2: LNHNV, YYDKDF (reference sequence). CDR3 size: 15 residues. This CDR3 reads CATSTVSAGWETQYF. The DNA of the CDR3 is TGTGCCACCAGCACCGTTTCAGCGGGGTGGGAGACCCAGTACTTC.

The rearrangement uses TRBV5-4 and TRBJ1-2; weak D call: TRBD1 (5 bases). CDR1 and CDR2 from the germline V gene are SGHNT and YYREEE (reference sequence). This CDR3 comprises 13 residues. V was clipped by 6 bases and J by 2 bases, with 11 bases between them. The CDR3: CASTPGPNYGYTF. Here the CDR3 DNA reads TGTGCCAGCACCCCGGGGCCAAACTATGGCTACACCTTC.

The chain recombines TRBV9 with TRBJ1-2, with 9 bases lining up with TRBD1. The CDR3 spans 13 residues. CDR1 and CDR2 from the germline V gene are SGDLS and YYNGEE. V trimming: 4 bases; J trimming: 4 bases; junction bases outside the gene matches: 2. The DNA for the CDR3 is TGTGCCAGCAGCCCGGGACAGGGCTATGGCTACACCTTC. Its translation is CASSPGQGYGYTF.

The V call is TRBV7-2, the J call TRBJ2-1, with 10 bases identical to TRBD2. CDR3 length: 17 amino acids. The germline CDR1 and CDR2 sequences are SGHTA and FQGNSA. The V gene end was trimmed by 6 bases and the J gene end by 0 bases; junction bases not matched to a gene: 8. This chain's CDR3 is CASRLKRGGNSYNEQFF. The CDR3 DNA follows: TGTGCCAGCAGACTAAAGCGGGGGGGCAACTCCTACAATGAGCAGTTCTTC.

The chain recombines TRBV5-4 with TRBJ2-1; 11 nucleotides align to TRBD2. The V and J ends lost 4 bases and 7 bases, in that order; junction bases with no gene match: 7. Germline values: CDR1 SGHNT, CDR2 YYREEE (reference sequence). The CDR3 sequence is 15 residues long. The CDR3 nucleotides are TGTGCCAGCAGCCAAGATCTAGCGGGGGGTAATGAGCAGTTCTTC. This codes for CASSQDLAGGNEQFF.